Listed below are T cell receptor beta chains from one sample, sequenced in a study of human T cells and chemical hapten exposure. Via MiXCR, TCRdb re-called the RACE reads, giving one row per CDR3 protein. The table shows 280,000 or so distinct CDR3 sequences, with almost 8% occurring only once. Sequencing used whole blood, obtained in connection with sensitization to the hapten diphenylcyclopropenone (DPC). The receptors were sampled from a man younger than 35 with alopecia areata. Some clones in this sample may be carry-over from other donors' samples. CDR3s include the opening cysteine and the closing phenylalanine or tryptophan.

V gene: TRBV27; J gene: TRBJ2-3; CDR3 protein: CASSVRGTGPDTQYF
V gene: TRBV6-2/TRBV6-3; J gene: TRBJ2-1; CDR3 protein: CASSRQGAEQFF
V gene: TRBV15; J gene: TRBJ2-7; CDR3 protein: CATSKRTGTPSYEQYF
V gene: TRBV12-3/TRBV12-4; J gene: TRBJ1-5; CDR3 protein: CASRPTGGKEPQHF
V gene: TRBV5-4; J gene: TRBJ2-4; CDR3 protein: CASNKVSENIQYF
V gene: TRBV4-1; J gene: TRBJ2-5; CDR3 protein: CASSRLTRQGRETQYF
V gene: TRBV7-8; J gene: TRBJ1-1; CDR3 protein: CASSGRELLNTEAFF
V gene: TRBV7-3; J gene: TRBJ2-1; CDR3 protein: CASSLSGQQGGLGIF
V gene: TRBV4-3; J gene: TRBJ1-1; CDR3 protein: CASSQKQGGTEAFF
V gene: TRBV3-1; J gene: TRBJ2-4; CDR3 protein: CASSTRQGRSGNIQYF
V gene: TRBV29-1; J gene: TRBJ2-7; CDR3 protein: CSVDETGSSYEQYF
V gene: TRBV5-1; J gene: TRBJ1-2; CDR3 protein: CASSPWPGQENYGYTF
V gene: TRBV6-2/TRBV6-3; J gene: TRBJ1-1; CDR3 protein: CASSSLGLGGDTEAFF
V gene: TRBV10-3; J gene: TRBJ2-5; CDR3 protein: CAISESAVETQYF
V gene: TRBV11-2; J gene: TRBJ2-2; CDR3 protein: CASSLRDRVTGELFF
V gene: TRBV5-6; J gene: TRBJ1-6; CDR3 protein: CASSSVWGSSYNSPLHF
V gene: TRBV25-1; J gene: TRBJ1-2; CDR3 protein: CASSEFGSDYGYTF
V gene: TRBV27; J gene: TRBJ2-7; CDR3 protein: CASSGQGTYEQYF
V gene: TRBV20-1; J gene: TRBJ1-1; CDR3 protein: CSATWDSYSAGTEAFF
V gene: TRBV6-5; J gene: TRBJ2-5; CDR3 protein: CASSYEVGETQYF
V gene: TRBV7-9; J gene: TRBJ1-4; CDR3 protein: CASSLRGEEKLFF
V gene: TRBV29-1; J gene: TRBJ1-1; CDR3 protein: CSVEDEGAAGKAFF